This passage covers 14 T cell receptor beta chains from one sample sequenced in a study of cytomegalovirus exposure and HLA in healthy donors. The PCR made use of 60 Vbeta and 13 Jbeta primers. TCRdb's copy holds only in-frame clones and misses some; the assay was immunoSEQ multiplex PCR. This repertoire includes about 200,000 clones. Sequenced material: PBMCs. The receptor set was obtained from a boy younger than 18 in good health and CMV-seronegative.

V is TRBV6-5 and J is TRBJ2-7; 9 nucleotides agree with TRBD2. The CDR3 is 15 residues long. Germline CDR1 reads MNHEY; CDR2 reads SVGAGI. Trimming at V came to 2 bases and at J to 5 bases, leaving 7 bases not matched to a gene. CDR3 DNA: TGTGCCAGCAGTTACCGCGGGGGGGCGGGTGACGAGCAGTACTTC. Protein product: CASSYRGGAGDEQYF.

The genes are TRBV5-1 and TRBJ1-3; D ambiguous. The CDR3 is 14 residues long. Germline V gene data show CDR1 as SGHRS and CDR2 as YFSETQ. V dropped 4 bases and J dropped 4 bases, with 12 bases sitting between them. The CDR3 DNA sequence: TGCGCCAGCAGCCCAACGCCGGGGGGAAACACCATATATTTT. Translated, it gives CASSPTPGGNTIYF. Full variable domain (missing parts from reference TRBV5-1 and TRBJ1-3): KAGVTQTPRYLIKTRGQQVTLSCSPISGHRSVSWYQQTPGQGLQFLFEYFSETQRNKGNFPGRFSGRQFSNSRSEMNVSTLELGDSALYLCASSPTPGGNTIYFGEGSWLTVV.

This rearrangement joins TRBV4-1 to TRBJ1-5, with TRBD1 matching over 10 bases. Germline loops: CDR1 MGHRA, CDR2 YSYEKL. This CDR3 is built from 16 residues. Trimming at V came to 1 base and at J to 5 bases, leaving 5 bases not matched to a gene. In DNA form, the CDR3 reads TGCGCCAGCAGCCAAGGGCCGGGACAGGGGCATCAGCCCCAGCATTTT. This sequence encodes CASSQGPGQGHQPQHF.

The chain uses TRBV7-3 and TRBJ2-1; TRBD2 might be the D (6 bases). Germline V gives CDR1 SGHTA, CDR2 FQGTGA. V shed 5 bases and J shed 5 bases, with 13 bases lying between them. This CDR3 has 14 amino acids. The CDR3 protein is CASSPGTSNNEQFF. The CDR3 nucleotides are TGTGCCAGCAGCCCCGGGACTTCAAACAATGAGCAGTTCTTC.

The chain employs TRBV19 and TRBJ2-2, with 10 nucleotides matching TRBD1. Germline CDR1 LNHDA, CDR2 SQIVND (reference sequence). This CDR3 region has 16 residues. V was pared by 6 bases and J by 9 bases, with 13 bases of the junction left unmatched. The CDR3 spells CASSFLPGQGRRELFF. In DNA, the CDR3 is TGTGCCAGTAGCTTCTTGCCGGGACAGGGGAGAAGGGAGCTGTTTTTT.

The rearrangement uses TRBV7-3 and TRBJ2-1; TRBD1 agrees at 7 bases. This CDR3 comprises 17 residues. The V and J ends lost 5 bases and 6 bases, in that order; junction bases with no gene match: 16. Germline V gives CDR1 SGHTA, CDR2 FQGTGA. Here the CDR3 reads CASSDPDRGPRGNEQFF. The DNA for the CDR3 is TGTGCCAGCAGCGATCCGGATAGGGGGCCGCGAGGCAATGAGCAGTTCTTC.

The rearrangement uses TRBV7-6 and TRBJ1-3, with 7 bases matching TRBD1. Trimming at V came to 5 bases and at J to 3 bases, leaving 4 bases not matched to a gene. CDR1 is SGHVS, CDR2 FNYEAQ, per germline. CDR3 length: 14 residues. The CDR3 sequence is CASSAWDSGNTIYF. The CDR3 bases are TGTGCCAGCAGCGCCTGGGACAGTGGAAACACCATATATTTT.

The chain couples TRBV7-6 to TRBJ1-1, with a weak D call TRBD1 (5 bases). Trimming left V 5 bases short and J 5 bases short, with 15 bases between. In germline, CDR1 is SGHVS, CDR2 FNYEAQ. The CDR3 has 14 residues. The CDR3 here is CASSRWGGGTEAFF. In DNA form, the CDR3 reads TGTGCCAGCAGCCGATGGGGGGGAGGAACTGAAGCTTTCTTT.

CDR3 protein: CAWTSSGNTIYF. The CDR3 DNA sequence: TGTGCCTGGACCAGCTCTGGAAACACCATATATTTT. The chain couples TRBV30 to TRBJ1-3; no firm D call. Germline CDR1 and CDR2: GTSNPN and SVGIG (reference sequence). Trimming took 4 bases from V and 0 from J, leaving 4 bases between them. This CDR3 region has 12 residues.

V is TRBV6-6 and J is TRBJ1-2, with D possibly TRBD1 on 6 matching bases. Germline values: CDR1 MNHNY, CDR2 SVGAGI (reference sequence). The CDR3 covers 15 residues. V lost 8 bases to trimming and J lost 6 bases, with 22 bases between them. CDR3 sequence reads: CASLAGAWAGDGYTF. The CDR3 DNA sequence: TGTGCCAGCCTCGCAGGCGCATGGGCAGGGGATGGCTACACCTTC.

V usage is TRBV29-1 and J usage is TRBJ1-2; weak D call: TRBD1 (5 bases). CDR1 is SQVTM and CDR2 is ANQGSEA in the germline V gene. The CDR3 runs to 12 residues. Trimming shortened V by 4 bases and J by 1 base, and 7 bases separated the two germline ends. The CDR3 loop is CSVVGGNYGYTF. CDR3 bases: TGCAGCGTTGTGGGGGGTAACTATGGCTACACCTTC.

The V gene is TRBV27, the J gene TRBJ2-7; the match to TRBD1 covers 8 bases. From germline, CDR1 is MNHEY and CDR2 SMNVEV (reference sequence). With V trimmed by 5 bases and J by 3 bases, 6 bases remained unmatched. The CDR3 covers 14 residues. The CDR3 here is CASSPRTGHYEQYF. The CDR3 DNA reads as TGTGCCAGCAGTCCGCGGACAGGGCACTACGAGCAGTACTTC.

The chain combines TRBV19 with TRBJ1-2; D perhaps matches TRBD1 (6 bases). The CDR3 length is 13 residues. The germline V gene encodes CDR1 LNHDA and CDR2 SQIVND (reference sequence). The V gene lost 5 bases and the J gene lost 8 bases, with 15 bases spanning the gap. The CDR3 sequence: CASSARQVWGYTF. The CDR3 region has the DNA TGTGCCAGTAGTGCCCGACAGGTTTGGGGCTACACCTTC.

V is TRBV5-1 and J is TRBJ2-3, with 8 bases aligning to TRBD2. Losses at the gene ends were 0 bases for V and 5 bases for J; bases not matched to a gene: 11. The V gene's germline CDR1 is SGHRS and CDR2 YFSETQ. The CDR3 length is 17 residues. DNA of the CDR3: TGCGCCAGCAGCTTGGGAGGGACTAGTGCAGGCCGAGATACGCAGTATTTT. It yields the protein CASSLGGTSAGRDTQYF.